A single TCR beta chain is shown here with its context. This sample is part of a study of blood T cell repertoires in COVID-19. Germline CDR1 is MNHEY and CDR2 is SMNVEV (reference sequence). This CDR3 is built from 11 residues. V was clipped by 5 bases and J by 7 bases, with 8 bases between them. Data came from immunoSEQ multiplex PCR; TCRdb stores just in-frame clones and leaves some out. This table has about 170,000 clones, approximately 92% appearing once. Sample: peripheral blood. The V call is TRBV27, the J call TRBJ1-1; D gene unclear. The clonotype was recovered from a man aged 25 to 40 with COVID-19, enrolled during active disease. The DNA of the CDR3 is TGTGCCAGCAGTCGGGGATATGAAGCTTTCTTT. Encoded protein: CASSRGYEAFF.